This passage covers 5 T cell receptor beta chains from one sample sequenced in a study of blood T cell repertoires in COVID-19. The table came from immunoSEQ multiplex PCR; TCRdb's copy has only in-frame clones and leaves some out. The sample gives roughly 20,000 clones, more than 80% of which show up once; 6% is in the top ten. Source material: peripheral blood. Receptors originate from a human donor in a cohort sampled during active COVID-19.

This chain connects TRBV27 to TRBJ2-1; weak D call: TRBD1 (5 bases). V was trimmed by 8 bases and J by 6 bases, leaving 14 bases between them. CDR1 is MNHEY and CDR2 is SMNVEV in the germline V gene (reference sequence). The CDR3 spans 13 residues. CDR3 sequence reads: CASRRQNFNEQFF. For the CDR3, the DNA is TGTGCCAGCCGTAGACAGAACTTCAATGAGCAGTTCTTC.

J is TRBJ2-1 and V is TRBV29-1; no definite D call. The CDR3 consists of 11 residues. The V gene lost 6 bases and the J gene lost 2 bases, with 5 bases spanning the gap. CDR1 and CDR2 from the germline V gene are SQVTM and ANQGSEA. Written as DNA, the CDR3 is TGCAGCGTCTTAGCCTACAATGAGCAGTTCTTC. Residues: CSVLAYNEQFF.

V gene TRBV2 combines with J gene TRBJ2-3; D is ambiguous. Trimming left V 2 bases short and J 11 bases short, with 14 bases between. This CDR3 has 13 residues. Germline loops: CDR1 SNHLY, CDR2 FYNNEI. The CDR3, as DNA: TGTGCCAGCAGTGAAAGCACGGTTCACGAGCAGTATTTT. It is translated as CASSESTVHEQYF.

CDR3 bases: TGTGCCAGCAGGGCCGGGACAGGGGGCTCCTACGAGCAGTACTTC. Translated, it gives CASRAGTGGSYEQYF. This sequence joins TRBV6-6 and TRBJ2-7; 11 bases fit TRBD1. The CDR3 has 15 amino acids. From germline, CDR1 is MNHNY and CDR2 SVGAGI (reference sequence). V dropped 6 bases and J dropped 0; count of bases not matched to a gene: 4.

Written as DNA, the CDR3 is TGTGCCAGCAGCCCTGACAGGGGGCGGTTTGGGGGCTACACCTTC. Its protein is CASSPDRGRFGGYTF. V and J are TRBV4-2 and TRBJ1-2, with 10 bases that match TRBD1. The CDR3 length is 15 residues. CDR1 is LGHNA, CDR2 YNFKEQ, per germline. J was trimmed by 8 bases and V by 4 bases; bases with no gene match: 10.